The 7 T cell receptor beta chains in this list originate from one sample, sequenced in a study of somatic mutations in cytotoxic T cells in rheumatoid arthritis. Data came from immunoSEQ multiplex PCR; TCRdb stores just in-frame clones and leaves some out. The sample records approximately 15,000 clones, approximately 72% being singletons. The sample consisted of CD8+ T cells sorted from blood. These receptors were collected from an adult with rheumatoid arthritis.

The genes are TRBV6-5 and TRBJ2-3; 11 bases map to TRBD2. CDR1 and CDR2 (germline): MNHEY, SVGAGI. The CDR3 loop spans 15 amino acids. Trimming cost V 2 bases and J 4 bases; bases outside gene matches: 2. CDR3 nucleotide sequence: TGTGCCAGCAGTTACGGACTAGCGGGCGCAGATACGCAGTATTTT. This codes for CASSYGLAGADTQYF.

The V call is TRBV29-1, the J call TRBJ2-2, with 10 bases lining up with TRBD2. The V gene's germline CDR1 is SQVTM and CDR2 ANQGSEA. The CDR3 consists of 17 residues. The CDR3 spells CRQRTSGSQAETGELFF. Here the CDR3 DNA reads TGCAGGCAACGGACTAGCGGTTCCCAGGCGGAGACCGGGGAGCTGTTTTTT.

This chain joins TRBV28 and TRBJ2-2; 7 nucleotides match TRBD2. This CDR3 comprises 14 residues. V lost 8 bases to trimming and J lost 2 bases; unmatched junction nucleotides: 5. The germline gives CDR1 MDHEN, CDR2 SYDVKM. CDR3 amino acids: CASVWGLNTGELFF. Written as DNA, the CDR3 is TGTGCCAGCGTCTGGGGACTAAACACCGGGGAGCTGTTTTTT.

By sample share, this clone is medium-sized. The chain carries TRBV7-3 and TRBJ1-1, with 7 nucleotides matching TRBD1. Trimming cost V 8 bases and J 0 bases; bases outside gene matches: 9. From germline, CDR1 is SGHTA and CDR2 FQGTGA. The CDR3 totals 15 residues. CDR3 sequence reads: CASALEGAMNTEAFF. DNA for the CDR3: TGTGCCAGCGCCCTGGAGGGGGCGATGAACACTGAAGCTTTCTTT.

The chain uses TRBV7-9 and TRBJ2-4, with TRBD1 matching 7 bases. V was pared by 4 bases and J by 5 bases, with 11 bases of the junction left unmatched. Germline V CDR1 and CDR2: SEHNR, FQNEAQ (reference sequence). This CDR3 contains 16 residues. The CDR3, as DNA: TGTGCCAGCAGCTCTGAGGGCAGGGGGAACGAAAACATTCAGTACTTC. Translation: CASSSEGRGNENIQYF. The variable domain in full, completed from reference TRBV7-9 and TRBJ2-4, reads DTGVSQNPRHKITKRGQNVTFRCDPISEHNRLYWYRQTLGQGPEFLTYFQNEAQLEKSRLLSDRFSAERPKGSFSTLEIQRTEQGDSAMYLCASSSEGRGNENIQYFGAGTRLSVL.

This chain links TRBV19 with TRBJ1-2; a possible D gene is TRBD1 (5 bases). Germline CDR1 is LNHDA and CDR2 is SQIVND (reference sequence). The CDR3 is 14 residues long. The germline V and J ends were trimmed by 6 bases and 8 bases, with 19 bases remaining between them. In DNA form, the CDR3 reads TGTGCCAGTAGACCGGAGGTTTTAAGGGGAGGCTACACCTTC. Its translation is CASRPEVLRGGYTF.

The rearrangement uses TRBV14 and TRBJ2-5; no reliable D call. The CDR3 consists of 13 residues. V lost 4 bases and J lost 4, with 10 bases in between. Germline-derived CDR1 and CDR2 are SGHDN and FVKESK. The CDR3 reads CASSPGLGETQYF. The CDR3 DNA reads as TGTGCCAGCAGCCCCGGGCTTGGAGAGACCCAGTACTTC.